The next 31 T cell receptor beta chains were all read from a single sample in a study of long-term antiretroviral therapy in people with HIV. The authors ran the immunoSEQ assay, v3.0, at survey level. The table came from immunoSEQ multiplex PCR; TCRdb's copy has only in-frame clones and leaves some out. This table holds 30,000 or so clones, 85% to 90% found once. Sequencing was performed on unsorted PBMCs, taken 0.5 years after starting antiretroviral therapy. These receptors all come from a woman under 30 with HIV.

The V call is TRBV6-5, the J call TRBJ2-5, with TRBD2 identical over 10 bases. The CDR3 loop spans 15 amino acids. The germline V gene encodes CDR1 MNHEY and CDR2 SVGAGI. The V segment lost 5 bases and the J segment 1 base; nucleotides outside the gene matches: 4. CDR3 region: CASSPSGSPQETQYF. The CDR3 coding sequence is TGTGCCAGCAGTCCTAGCGGGAGCCCCCAAGAGACCCAGTACTTC.

The chain carries TRBV27 and TRBJ1-1; D uncertain. Per germline, CDR1 MNHEY and CDR2 SMNVEV (reference sequence). Trimming cost V 5 bases and J 1 base, with 8 bases left between them. This CDR3 has 13 amino acids. CDR3 nucleotides: TGTGCCAGCAGTATACGACAGAACACTGAAGCTTTCTTT. Its protein product is CASSIRQNTEAFF.

The rearrangement links TRBV4-3 to TRBJ2-5, with D tentatively TRBD1 (6 bases). The length of the CDR3 is 15 residues. Germline CDR1 and CDR2: LGHNA and YSLEER. V was trimmed by 1 base and J by 4 bases, leaving 13 bases between them. The CDR3 reads CASSQGGGLGETQYF. DNA for the CDR3: TGCGCCAGCAGCCAAGGAGGGGGTTTAGGAGAGACCCAGTACTTC.

The chain employs TRBV25-1 and TRBJ1-2; 7 bases map to TRBD1. CDR1 is MGHDK, CDR2 SYGVNS, per germline. The CDR3 loop spans 14 amino acids. The V segment lost 2 bases and the J segment 7 bases; nucleotides outside the gene matches: 7. CDR3 nucleotides: TGTGCCAGCAGTGAAGTAGGGGGCTATGCTGGCTACACCTTC. Translating it yields CASSEVGGYAGYTF.

The chain combines TRBV9 with TRBJ2-7, with 8 bases matching TRBD1. The germline V gene has CDR1 SGDLS and CDR2 YYNGEE. V trimming: 0 bases; J trimming: 0 bases; junction bases outside the gene matches: 14. This CDR3 has 19 amino acids. The CDR3 region is CASSVAGGDRGTRSYEQYF. Here the CDR3 DNA reads TGTGCCAGCAGCGTAGCCGGGGGCGACAGGGGAACTCGCTCCTACGAGCAGTACTTC.

The V gene is TRBV27, the J gene TRBJ2-7, with D possibly TRBD1 on 5 matching bases. The CDR3 covers 17 residues. V dropped 0 bases and J dropped 2 bases, with 17 bases sitting between them. CDR1 and CDR2 (germline): MNHEY, SMNVEV (reference sequence). The CDR3 nucleotides read TGTGCCAGCAGTTTATCAGGTGGGCCAGGGATTACCTACGAGCAGTACTTC. Residues: CASSLSGGPGITYEQYF.

This chain uses TRBV27 with TRBJ2-1, with 14 bases aligning to TRBD2. This CDR3 spans 20 amino acids. CDR1 is MNHEY, CDR2 SMNVEV, per germline (reference sequence). The V gene end was trimmed by 6 bases and the J gene end by 0 bases; junction bases not matched to a gene: 13. The CDR3: CASSGTSGRQIPRSYNEQFF. CDR3 nucleotides: TGTGCCAGCAGCGGGACTAGCGGGAGACAGATCCCCCGCTCCTACAATGAGCAGTTCTTC.

This chain joins TRBV6-5 and TRBJ1-1; D is possibly TRBD1 (6 bases). CDR1 and CDR2 from the germline V gene are MNHEY and SVGAGI. The CDR3 length is 13 residues. Trimming took off 6 bases at V and 4 bases at J, with 12 bases between the two ends. CDR3 residues: CASSPGQSTEAFF. Written as DNA, the CDR3 is TGTGCCAGCAGCCCTGGACAGTCCACTGAAGCTTTCTTT.

The V call is TRBV28, the J call TRBJ1-2; D unclear. The CDR3 has 15 residues. Germline-derived CDR1 and CDR2 are MDHEN and SYDVKM. Trimming removed 7 bases from V and 4 bases from J, with 19 bases in between. CDR3 DNA sequence: TGTGCCAGCACCATCCATCGCGGGGAACGCTATGGCTACACCTTC. Encoded protein: CASTIHRGERYGYTF.

The chain joins TRBV18 to TRBJ2-5; D perhaps matches TRBD1 (6 bases). The better agreement between TRBJ2-7 and the DNA end casts doubt on the J call. The germline V gene has CDR1 KGHSH and CDR2 LQKENI. The CDR3 consists of 13 residues. The CDR3 reads CASSRRTDYEQYF. The CDR3 bases are TGTGCCAGCTCACGACGGACAGACTACGAGCAGTACTTC.

The J gene is TRBJ1-3, the V gene TRBV6-6; D gene ambiguous. Germline values: CDR1 MNHNY, CDR2 SVGAGI (reference sequence). V was pared by 0 bases and J by 4 bases, with 7 bases between. The CDR3 covers 14 residues. CDR3 sequence (DNA): TGTGCCAGCAGTTACTCGAGTGGGGGAAACACCATATATTTT. It translates to CASSYSSGGNTIYF.

The chain recombines TRBV7-2 with TRBJ1-6; D possibly corresponds to TRBD1 (6 bases). The ends were cut back, 3 bases at V and 0 bases at J, with 9 bases in the middle. Looked up from germline, CDR1 is SGHTA and CDR2 is FQGNSA. This CDR3 comprises 16 residues. The CDR3 DNA sequence: TGTGCCAGCAGCTTCGGACAGAGCTCCTATAATTCACCCCTCCACTTT. Amino acid sequence: CASSFGQSSYNSPLHF.

The V call is TRBV4-1, the J call TRBJ2-7, with a tentative D call TRBD2 (6 bases). The CDR3 has 17 residues. Per germline, CDR1 MGHRA and CDR2 YSYEKL. Deletions cut 3 bases from V and 4 bases from J, with 22 bases between. The CDR3 reads CASSQLYSESGSYEQYF. The CDR3 coding sequence is TGCGCCAGCAGCCAGTTATATAGCGAATCCGGGAGTTACGAGCAGTACTTC.

This clone is a singleton in its sample. The J gene is TRBJ2-1, the V gene TRBV4-3; D not certain. The CDR3 spans 17 residues. Germline V gene sequence: CDR1 LGHNA, CDR2 YSLEER. Trimming took off 0 bases at V and 0 bases at J, with 12 bases between the two ends. The CDR3 DNA sequence: TGCGCCAGCAGCCAAGAGTTCGAGGCAAGCTCCTACAATGAGCAGTTCTTC. Its translation: CASSQEFEASSYNEQFF.

This chain connects TRBV7-3 to TRBJ2-3; D is undetermined. This CDR3 is built from 14 residues. Germline V lookup: CDR1 SGHTA, CDR2 FQGTGA. The V gene lost 3 bases and the J gene lost 0 bases, with 7 bases spanning the gap. The DNA for the CDR3 is TGTGCCAGCAGCTTGGGCTGGAGCACAGATACGCAGTATTTT. This gives the protein CASSLGWSTDTQYF.

The rearrangement uses TRBV4-3 and TRBJ2-1; 13 bases agree with TRBD2. CDR1 is LGHNA and CDR2 is YSLEER in the germline V gene. The CDR3 extends over 17 amino acids. V shed 4 bases and J 5 bases; nucleotides not matched to a gene: 8. CDR3 sequence (DNA): TGCGCCAGCAGCCTAAGACTAGCGGGAGGTACTGACAATGAGCAGTTCTTC. This gives the protein CASSLRLAGGTDNEQFF.

This clone was detected once. This chain uses TRBV7-9 with TRBJ2-7, with 15 bases fitting TRBD2. V dropped 4 bases and J dropped 2; count of bases not matched to a gene: 9. Germline V gene lookup returns CDR1 SEHNR and CDR2 FQNEAQ (reference sequence). The CDR3 is 18 amino acids. This CDR3 reads CASSSGLAGGPLPYEQYF. In DNA, the CDR3 is TGTGCCAGCAGCTCAGGACTAGCGGGAGGGCCCTTGCCCTACGAGCAGTACTTC.

The chain recombines TRBV28 with TRBJ1-5; D gene unclear. The V end was cut by 3 bases, the J end by 3 bases, with 6 bases between. The CDR3 consists of 13 residues. Germline V lookup: CDR1 MDHEN, CDR2 SYDVKM. The CDR3, as DNA: TGTGCCAGCAGTTTTGTAATCAATCAGCCCCAGCATTTT. Translating gives CASSFVINQPQHF.

CDR3 sequence reads: CASGSRAGNEQFF. CDR3 in DNA: TGCGCCAGCGGATCGCGAGCGGGTAATGAGCAGTTCTTC. The rearrangement uses TRBV4-3 and TRBJ2-1; D may be TRBD2 (6 bases). V was clipped by 8 bases and J by 7 bases, with 15 bases between them. The CDR3 totals 13 residues. Germline-derived CDR1 and CDR2 are LGHNA and YSLEER.

The V and J genes are TRBV6-6 and TRBJ2-3, with D unclear. Germline lookup yields CDR1 MNHNY and CDR2 SVGAGI (reference sequence). V was shortened by 3 bases and J by 6 bases, with 10 bases between the two germline ends. This CDR3 has 13 amino acids. The DNA for the CDR3 is TGTGCCAGCAGTTATGTATTGGTGGATACGCAGTATTTT. Translating it yields CASSYVLVDTQYF.

In DNA form, the CDR3 reads TGTGCCAGCGCTCAGGACAGAAGTAATAACTACGAGCAGTACTTC. Its translation: CASAQDRSNNYEQYF. The J gene is TRBJ2-7, the V gene TRBV4-2; TRBD1 might be the D (6 bases). The CDR3 loop spans 15 amino acids. V was clipped by 8 bases and J by 3 bases, with 20 bases between them. CDR1 and CDR2 from the germline V gene are LGHNA and YNFKEQ.

The V and J genes are TRBV7-2 and TRBJ2-7; the D gene is possibly TRBD1 (5 bases). The CDR3 is made up of 16 amino acids. Between the trimmed V and J ends, which lost 0 bases and 2 bases, there was a span of 14 bases. Germline assignment: CDR1 SGHTA and CDR2 FQGNSA. The CDR3 sequence: CASSLAGAQSPYEQYF. The CDR3 bases are TGTGCCAGCAGCTTAGCAGGGGCGCAATCACCCTACGAGCAGTACTTC.

The J gene is TRBJ2-2, the V gene TRBV11-2; 9 bases fit TRBD2. Germline CDR1 is SGHAT and CDR2 is FQNNGV. J lost 5 bases, V lost 2 bases, and 6 bases had no gene match. CDR3 length equals 16 residues. The CDR3 DNA follows: TGTGCCAGCAGCTTAATACTAGCGGGCAGAACCGGGGAGCTGTTTTTT. As protein: CASSLILAGRTGELFF.

V is TRBV4-1 and J is TRBJ1-4; perhaps TRBD1 as D (6 bases). In germline, CDR1 is MGHRA, CDR2 YSYEKL. V lost 7 bases, J lost 8 bases, and 20 bases lay in between. This CDR3 is built from 15 residues. CDR3 protein: CASTLEATGREKLFF. The CDR3 DNA sequence: TGCGCCAGCACGCTGGAGGCTACAGGGAGAGAAAAACTGTTTTTT.

This rearrangement joins TRBV9 to TRBJ1-1; no clear D. Germline CDR1 is SGDLS and CDR2 is YYNGEE. The CDR3 extends over 15 amino acids. Trimming took off 0 bases at V and 6 bases at J, with 15 bases between the two ends. The CDR3 is CASSVAAGRPPEAFF. The CDR3 region has the DNA TGTGCCAGCAGCGTAGCGGCAGGTAGACCTCCTGAAGCTTTCTTT.

The chain employs TRBV10-3 and TRBJ1-2; 8 bases line up with TRBD1. The CDR3 has 14 residues. The V gene's germline CDR1 is ENHRY and CDR2 SYGVKD. J lost 2 bases, V lost 6 bases, and 5 bases had no gene match. CDR3 bases: TGTGCCATCAGGAGACAGGGGATCAACTATGGCTACACCTTC. Residues: CAIRRQGINYGYTF.

V and J are TRBV5-1 and TRBJ1-5; D not resolved. CDR3 length: 13 residues. The V and J ends lost 1 base and 9 bases respectively, with 11 bases between them. CDR1 and CDR2 (germline): SGHRS, YFSETQ. The CDR3 sequence is CASSLFVGGPQHF. CDR3 nucleotides: TGCGCCAGCAGCTTGTTTGTGGGTGGGCCCCAGCATTTT.

The DNA for the CDR3 is TGTGCCAGCAGTTTATCAGGGAACACTGAAGCTTTCTTT. It specifies CASSLSGNTEAFF. This chain links TRBV28 with TRBJ1-1; D gene uncertain. The CDR3 is 13 amino acids. Trimming removed 1 base from V and 1 base from J, with 4 bases in between. Per germline, CDR1 MDHEN and CDR2 SYDVKM. Drawing the rest from reference TRBV28 and TRBJ1-1, the complete variable domain is DVKVTQSSRYLVKRTGEKVFLECVQDMDHENMFWYRQDPGLGLRLIYFSYDVKMKEKGDIPEGYSVSREKKERFSLILESASTNQTSMYLCASSLSGNTEAFFGQGTRLTVV.

The chain links TRBV7-2 to TRBJ1-2, with D tentatively TRBD1 (6 bases). V shed 3 bases and J shed 0 bases, with 8 bases lying between them. Germline V gives CDR1 SGHTA, CDR2 FQGNSA. The CDR3 has 14 residues. The chain's CDR3 is CASSFRGPNYGYTF. CDR3 sequence (DNA): TGTGCCAGCAGCTTCAGGGGTCCTAACTATGGCTACACCTTC.

This rearrangement joins TRBV5-1 to TRBJ2-7; no firm D call. In germline, CDR1 is SGHRS, CDR2 YFSETQ. This CDR3 is built from 12 residues. V was trimmed by 0 bases and J by 3 bases, leaving 4 bases between them. The CDR3, as DNA: TGCGCCAGCAGCTTGGGTCGCTACGAGCAGTACTTC. Translated, it gives CASSLGRYEQYF.

In its sample, this clone was seen once. This chain links TRBV28 with TRBJ2-1; D uncertain. Per germline, CDR1 MDHEN and CDR2 SYDVKM. V lost 3 bases, J lost 0 bases, and 3 bases lay in between. The CDR3 consists of 13 residues. CDR3 nucleotides: TGTGCCAGCAGTTTCAGCTCCTACAATGAGCAGTTCTTC. It codes for CASSFSSYNEQFF.